This is a list of T cell receptor beta chains from one sample in a study of vaccination and CD4 T cells after COVID-19. One entry per CDR3 protein results from TCRdb running MiXCR on the PCR reads. The profile shows roughly 20,000 distinct CDR3 sequences, 47% of them singletons. Their target antigens are unknown. Sequences were derived from CD4+ T cells from blood, cultured in vitro, sampled before SARS-CoV-2 vaccination. The source is a human donor who had recovered from COVID-19. CDR3s include the opening cysteine and the closing phenylalanine or tryptophan. D genes are given only for firm matches. The listing skips clone size in some rows; elsewhere it reads once, few, many or a size class.

D gene,clone size,J gene,V gene,CDR3 length,CDR3 protein,CDR3 DNA
TRBD1,NA,TRBJ1-6,TRBV30,13,CAWSTGGGSPLHF,TGTGCCTGGTCGACAGGGGGCGGTTCACCCCTCCACTTT
NA,NA,TRBJ2-1,TRBV12-3/TRBV12-4,14,CASSKDSEGSEQFF,TGTGCCAGCAGCAAGGACAGTGAGGGGAGTGAGCAGTTCTTC
TRBD1,NA,TRBJ1-2,TRBV19,15,CASTSVQGASYGYTF,TGTGCCAGTACATCCGTCCAGGGGGCGAGCTATGGCTACACCTTC
NA,few,TRBJ1-5,TRBV6-2/TRBV6-3,13,CASSYGTRSSQHF,TGTGCCAGCAGTTACGGGACGCGCTCAAGCCAGCATTTT
NA,few,TRBJ1-6,TRBV6-1,14,CASSAALRNSPLHF,TGTGCCAGCAGTGCTGCCTTGAGGAATTCACCCCTCCACTTT
TRBD2,once,TRBJ2-3,TRBV7-2,18,CASSYSSYRGGITDTQYF,TGTGCCAGCAGCTACTCGTCCTATCGCGGGGGGATCACAGATACGCAGTATTTT
TRBD1,NA,TRBJ1-1,TRBV2,15,CASSRDRLMNTEAFF,TGTGCCAGCAGCCGGGACAGGCTCATGAACACTGAAGCTTTCTTT
TRBD1,NA,TRBJ1-2,TRBV28,14,CASRKTGGGRGYTF,TGTGCCAGCAGAAAGACAGGGGGCGGTAGGGGCTACACCTTC
NA,NA,TRBJ1-2,TRBV19,12,CASSPRARGYTF,TGTGCCAGTTCGCCCAGGGCGCGAGGCTACACCTTC
NA,NA,TRBJ1-2,TRBV5-4,17,CASSLGGGAAANYGYTF,TGTGCCAGCAGCTTGGGTGGGGGCGCTGCGGCTAACTATGGCTACACCTTC